This TCR beta chain was found in a study of shared clonotypes between healthy human individuals. Every one of the donors was a Caucasian adult that lived in Nashville, Tennessee. Generated by immunoSEQ multiplex PCR, the TCRdb table keeps only in-frame clones and is missing some. The table has about 1.4 million clones, roughly 96% seen once. As to this clone: As yet, its antigen is unknown.

Broader study findings: Among donors, the sharing of clonotypes was expected to be influenced by sequencing depth.

This CDR3 spans 15 amino acids. V lost 2 bases and J lost 1, with 12 bases in between. Germline V gene sequence: CDR1 ENHRY, CDR2 SYGVKD. Sequencing used naive CD4+ T cells sorted from blood. Subset reported: CD45RA+ positively selected. This sequence was found in a young man in good health. This chain connects TRBV10-3 to TRBJ2-7; TRBD2 is a possible D gene (6 bases). CDR3 sequence: CAISETGVLSYEQYF. DNA for the CDR3: TGTGCCATCAGTGAGACGGGAGTGCTTTCCTACGAGCAGTACTTC.